This T cell receptor (beta chain) is from a study of blood T cells in healthy people across ages. Overall study findings and caveats: A strong correlation was seen between TCR beta diversity and naive T cell percentage. Comparison with aged donors showed that long-lived donors had more naive CD4+ cells and higher diversity.

Sample-barcoded 5' priming and a J-beta primer mix drove a second PCR of 7 to 11 cycles. One entry per CDR3 protein results from TCRdb running MiXCR on the 5' RACE reads. The sample shows roughly 2 million distinct CDR3 sequences, around 50% of them seen only once. With regard to this clonotype: Its antigen remains unidentified.

In germline, CDR1 is SGHTA, CDR2 FQGNSA. The CDR3 sequence is 17 residues long. Sequencing was done on a sample of blood. This receptor was obtained from a woman aged 40-49 years in good health. V gene TRBV7-2 combines with J gene TRBJ2-7; possibly TRBD1 or TRBD2 for D (5 bases each). The J call may be faulty, since TRBJ2-4 better matches the DNA end. The CDR3 region is CASSLAPVGGGVNIQYF. CDR3 nucleotides: TGTGCCAGCAGCTTAGCCCCCGTAGGTGGGGGTGTAAACATTCAGTACTTC.